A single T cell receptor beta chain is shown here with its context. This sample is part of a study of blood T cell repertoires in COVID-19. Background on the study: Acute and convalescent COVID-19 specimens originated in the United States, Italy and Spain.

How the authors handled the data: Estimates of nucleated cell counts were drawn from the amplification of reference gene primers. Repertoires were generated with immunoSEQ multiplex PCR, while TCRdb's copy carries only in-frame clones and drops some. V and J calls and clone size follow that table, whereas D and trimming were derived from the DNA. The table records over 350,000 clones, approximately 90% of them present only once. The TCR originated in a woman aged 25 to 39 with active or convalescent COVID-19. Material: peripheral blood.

CDR3 sequence: CASSQDRISGNTIYF. The CDR3 DNA reads TGTGCCAGCAGTCAGGACAGAATCTCTGGAAACACCATATATTTT. V usage is TRBV2 and J usage is TRBJ1-3; D might be TRBD1 (6 bases). From germline, CDR1 is SNHLY and CDR2 FYNNEI. This CDR3 contains 15 residues. V lost 5 bases and J lost 0, with 11 bases in between.